This is a list of T cell receptor beta chains from one sample in a study of cytomegalovirus exposure and HLA in healthy donors. The data were produced by immunoSEQ multiplex PCR, yet TCRdb's version contains in-frame clones alone and is incomplete. The repertoire has some 61,000 clones, 95% to 97% of them found once; the top ten carry roughly 1.6%. The sequencing input was PBMCs. These receptors all come from a woman between 18 and 30 years old in good health and CMV-seropositive. The CDR3 runs from the conserved cysteine through the conserved F or W. D genes are given only for firm matches. Not every row has a clone size; where given, it reads once, few, many or a size class.

d_gene,v_gene,j_gene,abundance,CDR3aa,CDR3nt
-,TRBV28,TRBJ2-7,-,CASSRSGVRSYEQYF,TGTGCCAGCAGTAGAAGCGGAGTCAGATCCTACGAGCAGTACTTC
-,TRBV5-1,TRBJ1-1,-,CASVGMNTEAFF,TGCGCCAGCGTCGGTATGAACACTGAAGCTTTCTTT
-,TRBV29-1,TRBJ2-2,-,CSVAAPGYTGELFF,TGCAGCGTCGCCGCGCCGGGGTACACCGGGGAGCTGTTTTTT
-,TRBV14,TRBJ1-2,-,CASSPGTLFNGYTF,TGTGCCAGCAGCCCAGGGACTCTTTTCAATGGCTACACCTTC
TRBD2,TRBV11-2,TRBJ2-1,-,CASSFPGLAGGPWGEQFF,TGTGCCAGCAGCTTTCCGGGACTAGCGGGAGGGCCTTGGGGTGAGCAGTTCTTC
-,TRBV5-1,TRBJ2-7,-,CASSLALQVEYPYEQYF,TGCGCCAGCAGCTTGGCCTTGCAGGTCGAATACCCCTACGAGCAGTACTTC
-,TRBV15,TRBJ1-1,-,CATSRAGQQEAGTEAFF,TGTGCCACCAGCAGAGCAGGGCAACAGGAGGCGGGGACTGAAGCTTTCTTT
TRBD2,TRBV7-2,TRBJ2-3,-,CASSLARTSVSTDTQYF,TGTGCCAGCAGCTTAGCCCGGACTAGCGTGAGCACAGATACGCAGTATTTT
TRBD1,TRBV25-1,TRBJ2-7,-,CASTRQGRDYEQYF,TGTGCCAGCACCAGACAGGGGAGAGACTACGAGCAGTACTTC
TRBD1,TRBV9,TRBJ1-5,-,CASSSRGTDNQPQHF,TGTGCCAGCAGCTCGAGAGGGACAGACAATCAGCCCCAGCATTTT
-,TRBV2,TRBJ1-5,-,CAVGEQPQHF,TGTGCGGTAGGAGAACAGCCCCAGCATTTT
TRBD2,TRBV27,TRBJ2-1,-,CASSSRLAGGSYNEQFF,TGTGCCAGCAGTTCCCGACTAGCGGGAGGGTCCTACAATGAGCAGTTCTTC
-,TRBV13,TRBJ2-3,-,CASSSYVLGGAPLSTDTQYF,TGTGCCAGCAGCTCTTACGTCCTAGGGGGAGCTCCCTTGTCCACAGATACGCAGTATTTT
-,TRBV19,TRBJ2-3,-,CASRRRGGGTDTQYF,TGTGCCAGTCGCCGAAGGGGAGGAGGCACAGATACGCAGTATTTT
TRBD1,TRBV28,TRBJ2-2,-,CASSSRQGVGELFF,TGTGCCAGCAGTTCAAGACAGGGGGTCGGGGAGCTGTTTTTT
TRBD2,TRBV28,TRBJ2-1,-,CASSLTSGRRHEQFF,TGTGCCAGCAGTTTGACTAGCGGGAGGCGCCATGAGCAGTTCTTC
-,TRBV30,TRBJ2-5,-,CAWSVLAQGQETQYF,TGTGCCTGGAGTGTGCTAGCTCAGGGGCAAGAGACCCAGTACTTC
TRBD1,TRBV15,TRBJ2-7,-,CATSSSGTGASEQYF,TGTGCCACCAGCAGTTCCGGGACAGGGGCTTCCGAGCAGTACTTC
-,TRBV19,TRBJ2-1,once,CASRLMLGYNEQFF,TGTGCCAGTAGACTAATGCTAGGTTACAATGAGCAGTTCTTC
TRBD2,TRBV11-2,TRBJ2-7,once,CASSIWTSGTYEQYF,TGTGCCAGCAGCATTTGGACTAGCGGTACCTACGAGCAGTACTTC
TRBD1,TRBV2,TRBJ1-2,once,CASSGRRDRVSFYGYTF,TGTGCCAGCAGTGGGCGCCGGGACAGGGTCTCCTTCTATGGCTACACCTTC
TRBD2,TRBV5-5,TRBJ2-1,-,CASSTAGLAGGIEQFF,TGTGCCAGCAGCACTGCTGGGCTAGCGGGAGGGATTGAGCAGTTCTTC
-,TRBV9,TRBJ1-3,-,CASSPQAGHNGNTIYF,TGTGCCAGCAGTCCACAGGCCGGGCACAATGGAAACACCATATATTTT
-,TRBV28,TRBJ1-4,-,CASSVTGQANEKLFF,TGTGCCAGCAGTGTCACAGGGCAAGCTAATGAAAAACTGTTTTTT
TRBD1,TRBV30,TRBJ2-6,-,CAWKGQGIGGANVLTF,TGTGCCTGGAAGGGACAGGGAATCGGTGGGGCCAACGTCCTGACTTTC
-,TRBV30,TRBJ2-7,-,CAWGDFIDTDEQYF,TGTGCCTGGGGGGACTTTATCGACACGGACGAGCAGTACTTC
-,TRBV28,TRBJ2-7,-,CASTPGAGVNEQYF,TGTGCCAGCACTCCTGGGGCAGGGGTAAACGAGCAGTACTTC
TRBD2,TRBV9,TRBJ2-7,-,CASSATGLAGGGEQYF,TGTGCCAGCAGCGCAACGGGACTAGCGGGAGGAGGCGAGCAGTACTTC
TRBD2,TRBV5-6,TRBJ2-3,-,CASSLVAGGPGTQYF,TGTGCCAGCAGCTTGGTAGCGGGAGGGCCGGGTACGCAGTATTTT
TRBD2,TRBV6-5,TRBJ2-7,-,CASSSGGRAIEQYF,TGTGCCAGCAGTTCCGGCGGGAGGGCCATCGAGCAGTACTTC
-,TRBV7-2,TRBJ1-4,-,CASSLRGSVNEKLFF,TGTGCCAGCAGCTTACGGGGTTCCGTTAATGAAAAACTGTTTTTT
TRBD1,TRBV19,TRBJ2-7,once,CASRTTGGQSSYEQYF,TGTGCCAGTAGGACAACAGGGGGCCAGAGCTCCTACGAGCAGTACTTC
-,TRBV19,TRBJ2-6,-,CASSAPGSLGKASRANVLTF,TGTGCCAGTAGTGCCCCAGGGTCGTTAGGGAAGGCCTCTAGGGCCAACGTCCTGACTTTC
-,TRBV10-1,TRBJ2-1,-,CASSPQRAGAYNEQFF,TGCGCCAGCAGTCCCCAGCGGGCGGGTGCCTACAATGAGCAGTTCTTC
TRBD1,TRBV7-9,TRBJ1-2,-,CASSYRTGGVNYGYTF,TGTGCCAGCAGCTACCGGACAGGGGGCGTCAACTATGGCTACACCTTC
TRBD2,TRBV7-9,TRBJ2-5,-,CASSGPGLAGAKAQYF,TGTGCCAGCAGCGGGCCGGGACTAGCGGGAGCAAAGGCCCAGTACTTC
-,TRBV28,TRBJ1-5,-,CASSLLLDGSSRHLNQPQHF,TGTGCCAGCAGTTTATTGTTGGATGGGAGTAGCAGGCACCTGAATCAGCCCCAGCATTTT
-,TRBV6-1,TRBJ1-5,-,CASSEAALNQPQHF,TGTGCCAGCAGTGAAGCGGCCCTCAATCAGCCCCAGCATTTT
-,TRBV30,TRBJ2-2,-,CAWTPVGQASTGELFF,TGTGCCTGGACCCCCGTGGGACAAGCAAGTACCGGGGAGCTGTTTTTT
TRBD2,TRBV27,TRBJ2-4,-,CASPNEGGRGRNTKNIQYF,TGTGCCAGCCCCAACGAGGGCGGGAGAGGGAGGAATACCAAAAACATTCAGTACTTC
-,TRBV29-1,TRBJ2-5,-,CSVGVMEETQYF,TGCAGCGTTGGGGTTATGGAGGAGACCCAGTACTTC
-,TRBV9,TRBJ2-1,-,CASSAEGPSYNEQFF,TGTGCCAGCAGCGCCGAGGGTCCGTCCTACAATGAGCAGTTCTTC
TRBD1,TRBV27,TRBJ2-1,-,CASTSRGTGVRNEQFF,TGTGCCAGCACCTCTAGGGGGACAGGGGTTAGGAATGAGCAGTTCTTC
-,TRBV10-2,TRBJ1-5,-,CASSESLAQPQHF,TGCGCCAGCAGTGAGTCGCTAGCGCAGCCCCAGCATTTT
-,TRBV27,TRBJ2-7,-,CASSLEGREQYF,TGTGCCAGCAGTTTAGAGGGTAGGGAGCAGTACTTC
-,TRBV9,TRBJ1-2,-,CASGPSPQGGYTF,TGTGCCAGCGGCCCCTCCCCGCAGGGTGGCTACACCTTC
TRBD1,TRBV7-9,TRBJ1-2,-,CASGLDRGGNGYTF,TGTGCCAGCGGCCTAGACAGGGGGGGAAATGGCTACACCTTC
TRBD2,TRBV9,TRBJ2-2,-,CASSPRGSVTGELFF,TGTGCCAGCAGCCCCCGCGGGAGTGTGACCGGGGAGCTGTTTTTT
-,TRBV4-1,TRBJ2-6,-,CASSSTGTGANVLTF,TGCGCCAGCAGCTCCACAGGGACTGGGGCCAACGTCCTGACTTTC
-,TRBV28,TRBJ1-1,-,CASSSARQVGEAFF,TGTGCCAGCAGTTCGGCTCGACAGGTGGGCGAAGCTTTCTTT
-,TRBV4-1,TRBJ2-1,-,CASSQGGRRSANNEQFF,TGCGCCAGCAGCCAAGGGGGGAGGAGGAGTGCCAACAATGAGCAGTTCTTC